This is a list of T cell receptor beta chains from one sample in a study of blood T cells in healthy people across ages. In TCRdb, the 5' RACE reads were re-called with MiXCR into one record per CDR3 protein. Of about 640,000 distinct CDR3 sequences listed, about 30% were seen once; the top ten hold 15% to 19%. The specimen sequenced was blood. The receptors stem from an elderly woman in good health. The CDR3 runs from the conserved cysteine through the conserved F or W. Each record gives: CDR3 DNA, CDR3 protein, J gene, V gene, D gene, clone size. D genes are given only for firm matches. Clone size is shown for a subset of rows, as once, few, many or a class of expanded clone.

CDR3nt: TGTGCCAGCCGGCCACTTGGGGGTTACGAGCAGTACTTC
CDR3aa: CASRPLGGYEQYF
j_gene: TRBJ2-7
v_gene: TRBV27
d_gene: NA
abundance: many

CDR3nt: TGTGCCAGCAGTGAAGGGGTAGGGGACCTCTACAATGAGCAGTACTTC
CDR3aa: CASSEGVGDLYNEQYF
j_gene: TRBJ2-7
v_gene: TRBV6-1
d_gene: NA
abundance: NA

CDR3nt: TGCAGTGCTCTTACAGGGTTTGGGAATTCACCCCCCCACTTT
CDR3aa: CSALTGFGNSPPHF
j_gene: TRBJ1-6
v_gene: TRBV20-1
d_gene: NA
abundance: NA

CDR3nt: TGTGCCAGCAGCCCACCGGACAGGGGCGGCTACACCTTC
CDR3aa: CASSPPDRGGYTF
j_gene: TRBJ1-2
v_gene: TRBV4-2
d_gene: TRBD1
abundance: NA

CDR3nt: TGTGCCACCAGCAGTAAAAAGAACACTGAAGCTTTCTTT
CDR3aa: CATSSKKNTEAFF
j_gene: TRBJ1-1
v_gene: TRBV15
d_gene: NA
abundance: NA

CDR3nt: TGCAGTGCTAATCGTGACAGGGTTACTGAAGCTTTCTTT
CDR3aa: CSANRDRVTEAFF
j_gene: TRBJ1-1
v_gene: TRBV20-1
d_gene: TRBD1
abundance: many

CDR3nt: TGTGCCAGCAGCCAAATAGCGGGGGGAGCCTACGAGCAGTACTTC
CDR3aa: CASSQIAGGAYEQYF
j_gene: TRBJ2-7
v_gene: TRBV3-1
d_gene: TRBD2
abundance: few

CDR3nt: TGCAGTGCTAGAGAATCTGGATACAGGGGGAGTTCCTACGAGCAGTACTTC
CDR3aa: CSARESGYRGSSYEQYF
j_gene: TRBJ2-7
v_gene: TRBV20-1
d_gene: TRBD1
abundance: many

CDR3nt: TGTGCCAGCAGCTTAGGTGGGCGGGGGGGCAGGAATGAGCAGTTCTTC
CDR3aa: CASSLGGRGGRNEQFF
j_gene: TRBJ2-1
v_gene: TRBV7-2
d_gene: TRBD2
abundance: NA

CDR3nt: TGCGCCAGCTCAGGGGGTTGGTATGGCTACACCTTC
CDR3aa: CASSGGWYGYTF
j_gene: TRBJ1-2
v_gene: TRBV5-1
d_gene: TRBD1
abundance: many

CDR3nt: TGTGCCTGGAGTGTAGTATCCCTATCCGGCTACACCTTC
CDR3aa: CAWSVVSLSGYTF
j_gene: TRBJ1-2
v_gene: TRBV30
d_gene: NA
abundance: NA

CDR3nt: TGTGCCAGCTCACCACCATCCGGCCCGAATTCACCCCTCCACTTT
CDR3aa: CASSPPSGPNSPLHF
j_gene: TRBJ1-6
v_gene: TRBV18
d_gene: NA
abundance: few

CDR3nt: TGTGCCAGCAGCTTCGCCACTTTCTCAGCAACTAATGAAAAACTGTTTTTT
CDR3aa: CASSFATFSATNEKLFF
j_gene: TRBJ1-4
v_gene: TRBV7-9
d_gene: NA
abundance: many

CDR3nt: TGTGCCAGCAGCTTCCAGGCGAACACCGGGGAGCTGTTTTTT
CDR3aa: CASSFQANTGELFF
j_gene: TRBJ2-2
v_gene: TRBV7-2
d_gene: NA
abundance: NA

CDR3nt: TGCGCCAGCAGCTTGCCAGGGGGTGATGAAAAACTGTTTTTT
CDR3aa: CASSLPGGDEKLFF
j_gene: TRBJ1-4
v_gene: TRBV5-1
d_gene: TRBD1
abundance: few

CDR3nt: TGTGCCAGCAGCTTAGAAGCGAGGGAGACCCAGTACTTC
CDR3aa: CASSLEARETQYF
j_gene: TRBJ2-5
v_gene: TRBV11-2
d_gene: NA
abundance: many

CDR3nt: TGCGCCAGCAGCGTGGGACATAACTCCTACGAGCAGTACTTC
CDR3aa: CASSVGHNSYEQYF
j_gene: TRBJ2-7
v_gene: TRBV5-1
d_gene: NA
abundance: many

CDR3nt: TGTGCCAGCAGCCATGACTCCTCTGGGGCCAACGTCCTGACTTTC
CDR3aa: CASSHDSSGANVLTF
j_gene: TRBJ2-6
v_gene: TRBV7-3
d_gene: NA
abundance: many

CDR3nt: TGTGCCAGCAGAGGACAGGGATATGTTGAAGCTTTCTTT
CDR3aa: CASRGQGYVEAFF
j_gene: TRBJ1-1
v_gene: TRBV27
d_gene: TRBD1
abundance: many

CDR3nt: TGCGCCAGCAGCCAAGCCCCCTCGCGAGCGCTAGCGGGGGGCAATGAGCAGTTCTTC
CDR3aa: CASSQAPSRALAGGNEQFF
j_gene: TRBJ2-1
v_gene: TRBV4-1
d_gene: TRBD2
abundance: many

CDR3nt: TGTGCCAGCAGCGCCGGGGGGCTAGGCAAGGGGCAGCAGTACTTC
CDR3aa: CASSAGGLGKGQQYF
j_gene: TRBJ2-7
v_gene: TRBV9
d_gene: NA
abundance: many

CDR3nt: TGCAGTGCTAGAGAGGAAGACGGACAGGGGCGCACAGATACGCAGTATTTT
CDR3aa: CSAREEDGQGRTDTQYF
j_gene: TRBJ2-3
v_gene: TRBV20-1
d_gene: TRBD1
abundance: many

CDR3nt: TGTGCCAGCCACCGGGAACGGTTGAACACTGAAGCTTTCTTT
CDR3aa: CASHRERLNTEAFF
j_gene: TRBJ1-1
v_gene: TRBV9
d_gene: NA
abundance: NA

CDR3nt: TGTGCCATCAGTGAGTCTCGGGCGCAAGGCAGCGGCTATGGCTACACCTTC
CDR3aa: CAISESRAQGSGYGYTF
j_gene: TRBJ1-2
v_gene: TRBV10-3
d_gene: NA
abundance: once

CDR3nt: TGTGCCAGCAGCCAAGATCGTTTGGTTGGGGCTAGCGTATCCACCGGGGAGCTGTTTTTT
CDR3aa: CASSQDRLVGASVSTGELFF
j_gene: TRBJ2-2
v_gene: TRBV4-2
d_gene: NA
abundance: few

CDR3nt: TGTGCCAGCGGCAGGGGGCCGGGCAATCAGCCCCAGCATTTT
CDR3aa: CASGRGPGNQPQHF
j_gene: TRBJ1-5
v_gene: TRBV21-1
d_gene: NA
abundance: few

CDR3nt: TGTGCCAGCAGCTCTCGACTAGCGGGGGGGATTATCTATACGCAGTATTTT
CDR3aa: CASSSRLAGGIIYTQYF
j_gene: TRBJ2-3
v_gene: TRBV28
d_gene: TRBD2
abundance: many

CDR3nt: TGCGCCAGCAGCCCCTCCTTCAGGAGTCTGGGCTATGGCTACACCTTC
CDR3aa: CASSPSFRSLGYGYTF
j_gene: TRBJ1-2
v_gene: TRBV5-1
d_gene: NA
abundance: NA

CDR3nt: TGCAGTGCTAGAGAGGGTATTGGTGAAGCTTTCTTT
CDR3aa: CSAREGIGEAFF
j_gene: TRBJ1-1
v_gene: TRBV20-1
d_gene: NA
abundance: once

CDR3nt: TGCGCCAGCAGCCAAGATGGTGGGGGGCTAAATGAAAAACTGTTTTTT
CDR3aa: CASSQDGGGLNEKLFF
j_gene: TRBJ1-4
v_gene: TRBV4-3
d_gene: NA
abundance: many